The present T cell receptor beta chain was sequenced within a study of cytomegalovirus exposure and HLA in healthy donors. Study conclusions and caveats: Rates of TCR association differed by HLA locus in a later analysis, with DRB1 highest and HLA-C lowest. Most TCR beta V segments were productive about 90% or about 30% of the time in an earlier analysis.

V lost 5 bases and J lost 0, with 13 bases in between. The CDR3 is made up of 15 amino acids. Per the germline V gene, CDR1 is LNHDA and CDR2 is SQIVND (reference sequence). Turning to this clone: What it binds is unknown.

PCR used 60 Vbeta primers and 13 Jbeta primers. Repertoires were generated with immunoSEQ multiplex PCR, while TCRdb's copy carries only in-frame clones and drops some. The sample lists about 100,000 clones; about 70% were seen once. The sequence came from a middle-aged man in good health and CMV-seropositive. The V gene is TRBV19, the J gene TRBJ1-1; perhaps TRBD1 as D (5 bases). Sequencing was performed on PBMCs. The CDR3 sequence: CASSGDGRLNTEAFF. DNA of the CDR3: TGTGCCAGTAGTGGGGACGGGAGACTGAACACTGAAGCTTTCTTT.